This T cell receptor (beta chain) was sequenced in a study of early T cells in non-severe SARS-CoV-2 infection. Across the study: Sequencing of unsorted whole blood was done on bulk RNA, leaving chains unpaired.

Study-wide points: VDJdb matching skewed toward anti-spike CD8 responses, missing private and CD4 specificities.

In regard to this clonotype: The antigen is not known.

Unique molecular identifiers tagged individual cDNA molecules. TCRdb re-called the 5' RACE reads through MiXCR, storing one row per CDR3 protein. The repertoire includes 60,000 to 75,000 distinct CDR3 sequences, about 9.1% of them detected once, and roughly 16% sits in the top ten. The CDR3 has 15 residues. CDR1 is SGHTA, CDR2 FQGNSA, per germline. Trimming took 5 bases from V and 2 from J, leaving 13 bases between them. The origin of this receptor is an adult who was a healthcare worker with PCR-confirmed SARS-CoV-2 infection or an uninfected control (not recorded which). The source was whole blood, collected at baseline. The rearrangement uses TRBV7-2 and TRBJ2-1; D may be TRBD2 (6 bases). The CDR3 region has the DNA TGTGCCAGCAGCCCCCCTGGGGGGACCTACAATGAGCAGTTCTTC. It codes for CASSPPGGTYNEQFF.